These 22 T cell receptor beta chains share one sample of origin, sequenced in a study of blood T cell repertoires in COVID-19. This table comes from immunoSEQ multiplex PCR, and its TCRdb copy is limited to in-frame clones, with some not included. The table includes approximately 160,000 clones, approximately 84% detected once. Sequences were obtained from PBMCs or T cells enriched from blood (not recorded which). The receptors shown here come from a woman aged 45-59 years who had recovered from COVID-19.

The chain joins TRBV11-1 to TRBJ2-2; TRBD2 matches at 12 bases. The CDR3 has 16 residues. V shed 5 bases and J 5 bases; nucleotides not matched to a gene: 6. CDR1 is SGHAT and CDR2 is FQDESV in the germline V gene (reference sequence). The CDR3 sequence is CASSNGLAGYTGELFF. The CDR3 DNA is TGTGCCAGCAGCAATGGACTAGCGGGATATACCGGGGAGCTGTTTTTT.

This rearrangement joins TRBV27 to TRBJ1-2, with 7 bases lining up with TRBD1. V lost 6 bases to trimming and J lost 5 bases; unmatched junction nucleotides: 12. CDR1 MNHEY and CDR2 SMNVEV come from the germline V gene (reference sequence). The CDR3 is 15 amino acids. CDR3 nucleotides: TGTGCCAGCAGCCCACTCCAACCAGGGGGTTATGGCTACACCTTC. Encoded protein: CASSPLQPGGYGYTF.

The sample holds a few counts of this clone. The sample holds other DNA sequences that translate to the same CDR3. The chain joins TRBV9 to TRBJ2-3; D uncertain. This CDR3 is 12 amino acids long. Germline V gene sequence: CDR1 SGDLS, CDR2 YYNGEE. V was pared by 0 bases and J by 6 bases, with 5 bases between. The CDR3 nucleotides read TGTGCCAGCAGCGTAGTATCCGATACGCAGTATTTT. This sequence encodes CASSVVSDTQYF.

The chain couples TRBV7-2 to TRBJ2-1, with D perhaps TRBD2 (6 bases). Trimming took 1 base from V and 3 from J, leaving 22 bases between them. The CDR3 contains 19 residues. Germline V gene data show CDR1 as SGHTA and CDR2 as FQGNSA. This CDR3 reads CASSLVLVRSGLIYNEQFF. The CDR3 DNA reads as TGTGCCAGCAGCTTAGTGTTGGTCAGGTCGGGACTGATCTACAATGAGCAGTTCTTC.

The chain employs TRBV5-4 and TRBJ1-1; 9 positions match TRBD1. The junction had 3 bases not matched to a gene; V was cut back by 2 bases and J by 4 bases. CDR1 and CDR2 (germline): SGHNT, YYREEE (reference sequence). The CDR3 contains 14 residues. This CDR3 is CASSFHRGPTEAFF. The CDR3 DNA follows: TGTGCCAGCAGCTTCCACAGGGGGCCCACTGAAGCTTTCTTT.

J is TRBJ2-7 and V is TRBV28; tentatively, D is TRBD1 (5 bases). The CDR3 is made up of 12 amino acids. Germline V gene lookup returns CDR1 MDHEN and CDR2 SYDVKM. The V and J ends lost 10 bases and 3 bases respectively, with 13 bases between them. In DNA, the CDR3 is TGTGCCACAGGGCGAGAGAGCTACGAGCAGTACTTC. It specifies CATGRESYEQYF.

The J gene is TRBJ2-7, the V gene TRBV2, with D unresolved. The CDR3 extends over 14 amino acids. Trimming removed 11 bases at V and 0 bases at J, with 17 bases between. CDR1 and CDR2 (germline): SNHLY, FYNNEI. CDR3 nucleotide sequence: TGTGCCTCCCATTTGGGCGCGAGCTCCTACGAGCAGTACTTC. Its protein is CASHLGASSYEQYF.

This chain connects TRBV7-9 to TRBJ2-5; the D gene is possibly TRBD2 (6 bases). The ends were cut back, 1 base at V and 2 bases at J, with 17 bases in the middle. The germline gives CDR1 SEHNR, CDR2 FQNEAQ (reference sequence). The CDR3 consists of 17 residues. This chain's CDR3 is CASSLEGFRGSQETQYF. CDR3 nucleotide sequence: TGTGCCAGCAGCTTAGAAGGTTTTCGGGGGTCACAAGAGACCCAGTACTTC.

This chain uses TRBV3-1 (or the pseudogene TRBV3-2) with TRBJ1-1, with 7 bases that match TRBD1. V shed 5 bases, J shed 3 bases, and the junction held 3 bases outside the gene matches. The CDR3 contains 13 residues. Germline V gene lookup returns CDR1 LGHDT and CDR2 YNNKEL (reference sequence). For the CDR3, the DNA is TGTGCCAGCAGCAGGGGGCAGGACACTGAAGCTTTCTTT. This translates into CASSRGQDTEAFF.

This clone was detected a few times. The rearrangement links TRBV4-1 to TRBJ1-4; maybe TRBD1 (6 bases). Germline assignment: CDR1 MGHRA and CDR2 YSYEKL. Trimming took 4 bases from V and 8 from J, leaving 20 bases between them. There are 16 residues in the CDR3. DNA for the CDR3: TGCGCCAGCAGCCCACCGACAGGACGGCTGGGCGAAAAACTGTTTTTT. Translation gives CASSPPTGRLGEKLFF.

The chain has TRBV4-3 and TRBJ2-3, with unresolved D. This CDR3 spans 12 amino acids. V was clipped by 6 bases and J by 2 bases, with 6 bases between them. Germline values: CDR1 LGHNA, CDR2 YSLEER. The CDR3 sequence is CASSHNTDTQYF. The CDR3 DNA reads TGCGCCAGCAGTCACAACACAGATACGCAGTATTTT.

The V gene is TRBV11-2, the J gene TRBJ1-3; D not certain. V lost 5 bases, J lost 1 base, and 6 bases lay in between. The CDR3 contains 13 residues. In germline, CDR1 is SGHAT, CDR2 FQNNGV. CDR3 protein: CASSPVSGNTIYF. The CDR3 bases are TGTGCCAGCAGCCCGGTTTCTGGAAACACCATATATTTT.

A single count supports this clone. The chain carries TRBV4-3 and TRBJ2-1; 13 bases align to TRBD2. V lost 0 bases and J lost 6; bases outside the gene matches: 5. This CDR3 region has 17 residues. CDR1 and CDR2 from the germline V gene are LGHNA and YSLEER. CDR3 protein: CASSQDRTSGSVNEQFF. CDR3 in DNA: TGCGCCAGCAGCCAAGATAGGACTAGCGGGAGTGTCAATGAGCAGTTCTTC.

The genes are TRBV9 and TRBJ1-2; no definite D call. Germline V gene data show CDR1 as SGDLS and CDR2 as YYNGEE. V dropped 3 bases and J dropped 3 bases, with 9 bases sitting between them. This CDR3 has 13 amino acids. The CDR3 here is CASSGGQHYGYTF. CDR3 nucleotide sequence: TGTGCCAGCAGCGGAGGGCAGCACTATGGCTACACCTTC.

The chain links TRBV5-6 to TRBJ2-2; no firm D call. Trimming cost V 1 base and J 3 bases, with 10 bases left between them. Germline lookup yields CDR1 SGHDT and CDR2 YYEEEE. The length of the CDR3 is 15 residues. The CDR3, as DNA: TGTGCCAGCAGCTTGATGGGTCGGGACACCGGGGAGCTGTTTTTT. It is translated as CASSLMGRDTGELFF. Complete variable domain (other parts from reference TRBV5-6 and TRBJ2-2): DAGVTQSPTHLIKTRGQQVTLRCSPKSGHDTVSWYQQALGQGPQFIFQYYEEEERQRGNFPDRFSGHQFPNYSSELNVNALLLGDSALYLCASSLMGRDTGELFFGEGSRLTVL.

The J gene is TRBJ2-7, the V gene TRBV11-1; no clear D gene. Trimming left V 6 bases short and J 0 bases short, with 12 bases between. Germline V CDR1 and CDR2: SGHAT, FQDESV (reference sequence). The CDR3 covers 14 residues. For the CDR3, the DNA is TGTGCCAGCAGACTGGGCCAACTCTCCTACGAGCAGTACTTC. Encoded protein: CASRLGQLSYEQYF.

This chain joins TRBV12-3 or TRBV12-4 and TRBJ2-1, with 7 nucleotides matching TRBD2. The CDR3 consists of 13 residues. The ends lost 6 bases at V and 7 bases at J; junction bases unmatched: 6. The CDR3 DNA reads as TGTGCCAGCAGCCCAGCGGGATGGAATGAGCAGTTCTTC. As protein: CASSPAGWNEQFF.

The CDR3 sequence: CASSPRGLAGVEQFF. In DNA, the CDR3 is TGTGCCAGCAGCCCGAGGGGGCTAGCGGGAGTTGAGCAGTTCTTC. The chain joins TRBV11-2 to TRBJ2-1; 10 bases line up with TRBD2. CDR1 and CDR2 from the germline V gene are SGHAT and FQNNGV. Trimming took 5 bases from V and 9 from J; bases not matched to a gene: 10. The CDR3 consists of 15 residues.

The chain has TRBV27 and TRBJ1-2; no definite D call. Germline assignment: CDR1 MNHEY and CDR2 SMNVEV (reference sequence). The germline V and J ends were trimmed by 4 bases and 4 bases, with 13 bases remaining between them. CDR3 length equals 14 residues. CDR3 sequence: CASSSRAPFYGYTF. The CDR3 DNA sequence: TGTGCCAGCAGTTCACGCGCACCCTTCTATGGCTACACCTTC.

This clone was recorded only once. The chain carries TRBV28 and TRBJ2-3; D possibly corresponds to TRBD1 (6 bases). The V gene's germline CDR1 is MDHEN and CDR2 SYDVKM. The CDR3 has 15 residues. Trimming cost V 6 bases and J 0 bases, with 13 bases left between them. For the CDR3, the DNA is TGTGCCAGCAGCGGAGAGAGGGGGAGCACAGATACGCAGTATTTT. Protein: CASSGERGSTDTQYF.

This chain uses TRBV21-1 with TRBJ2-5; the table's D call, TRBD1, was not checked against the DNA. TRBV21-1 is a listed pseudogene. The CDR3 length is 19 residues. DNA for the CDR3: TGTGCCAGCAGCAAAACCGAACGAAACACAGGATCATTCAGGGAGACCCAGTACTTC. Residues: CASSKTERNTGSFRETQYF.

This clone has just a few counts. This chain links TRBV6-2 or TRBV6-3 with TRBJ2-1; D remains ambiguous. There are 14 residues in the CDR3. Looked up from germline, CDR1 is MNHEY and CDR2 is SVGEGT. Trimming cost V 4 bases and J 8 bases, with 15 bases left between them. The CDR3 DNA sequence: TGTGCCAGCAGTTCATCGCCGGAGTCCGATGAGCAGTTCTTC. Its translation is CASSSSPESDEQFF.